Below, one TCR beta chain is given with its context. The CDR3 contains 16 residues. V lost 1 base and J lost 2; bases outside the gene matches: 3. Germline assignment: CDR1 SGDLS and CDR2 YYNGEE. The PCR used 60 Vbeta and 13 Jbeta primers. Clones were sequenced by immunoSEQ multiplex PCR, and TCRdb holds only the in-frame ones, with some missing. The table includes some 140,000 clones, roughly 79% detected once. This sample is part of a study of cytomegalovirus exposure and HLA in healthy donors. This rearrangement joins TRBV9 to TRBJ2-3; TRBD1 matches 11 bases. The receptor was isolated from a man between 18 and 35 years old in good health and CMV-seronegative. The sample comprised PBMCs. CDR3 sequence: CASSVRGQGATDTQYF. The CDR3 DNA reads TGTGCCAGCAGCGTACGAGGACAGGGGGCCACAGATACGCAGTATTTT.